The present T cell receptor beta chain was sequenced within a study of shared clonotypes between healthy human individuals. Study results and limitations: Sampling included only blood; tissue repertoires likely differ.

The CDR3 has 16 amino acids. V lost 5 bases, J lost 4 bases, and 7 bases stayed unmatched. Germline lookup yields CDR1 SEHNR and CDR2 FQNEAQ (reference sequence). Regarding this clone: Its target is not known.

Roughly 200 ng DNA, 25,000 to 35,000 T cell genomes, went into each sorted-subset replicate PCR. Sequencing used immunoSEQ multiplex PCR; TCRdb keeps in-frame clones, though not all of them. The top ten hold around 0.13% of the sample, which has roughly 2 million clones, around 95% seen once. The TCR sequence derives from a man between 18 and 29 years old in good health. This sequence joins TRBV7-9 and TRBJ2-3; 12 bases line up with TRBD2. Sequencing was performed on naive CD4+ T cells sorted from blood. Indicated subset: CD45RA+ positively selected. The CDR3 spells CASSRLTSGGPDTQYF. The CDR3 region has the DNA TGTGCCAGCAGCCGCCTCACTAGCGGGGGGCCAGATACGCAGTATTTT.